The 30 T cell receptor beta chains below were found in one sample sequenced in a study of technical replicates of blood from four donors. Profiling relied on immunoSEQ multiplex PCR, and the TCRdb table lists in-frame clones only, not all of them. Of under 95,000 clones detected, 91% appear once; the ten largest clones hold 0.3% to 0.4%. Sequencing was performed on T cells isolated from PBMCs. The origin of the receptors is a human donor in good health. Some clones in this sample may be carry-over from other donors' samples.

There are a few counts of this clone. The CDR3 region is CASSEGPVMNTEAFF. CDR3 sequence (DNA): TGTGCCAGCAGTGAAGGTCCGGTCATGAACACTGAAGCTTTCTTT. The chain links TRBV6-1 to TRBJ1-1; D not certain. Germline loops: CDR1 MNHNS, CDR2 SASEGT. The CDR3 has 15 amino acids. The germline V and J ends were trimmed by 1 base and 0 bases, with 9 bases remaining between them.

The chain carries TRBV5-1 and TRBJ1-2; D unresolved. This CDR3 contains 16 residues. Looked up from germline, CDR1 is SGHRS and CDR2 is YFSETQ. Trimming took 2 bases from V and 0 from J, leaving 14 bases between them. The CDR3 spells CASSLFVGRTNYGYTF. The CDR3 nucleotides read TGCGCCAGCAGCTTATTCGTAGGGAGGACTAACTATGGCTACACCTTC.

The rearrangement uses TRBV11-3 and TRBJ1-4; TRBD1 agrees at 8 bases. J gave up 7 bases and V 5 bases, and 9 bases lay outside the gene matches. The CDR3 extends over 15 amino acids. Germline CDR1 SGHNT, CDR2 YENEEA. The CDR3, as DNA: TGTGCCAGCAGCCCTAGCGACAGGGGACGTGAAAAACTGTTTTTT. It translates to CASSPSDRGREKLFF.

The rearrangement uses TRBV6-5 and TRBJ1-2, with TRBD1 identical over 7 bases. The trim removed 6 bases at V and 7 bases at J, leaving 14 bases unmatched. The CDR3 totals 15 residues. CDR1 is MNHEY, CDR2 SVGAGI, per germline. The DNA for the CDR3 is TGTGCCAGCAGCTCTAGACAGGGCGGCTATGGTGGCTACACCTTC. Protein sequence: CASSSRQGGYGGYTF.

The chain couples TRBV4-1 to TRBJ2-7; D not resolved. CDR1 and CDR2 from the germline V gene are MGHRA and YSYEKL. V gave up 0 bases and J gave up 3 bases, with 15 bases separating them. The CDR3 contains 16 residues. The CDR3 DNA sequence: TGCGCCAGCAGCCAAGATCCGGCAGGCCCCGGCTACGAGCAGTACTTC. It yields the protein CASSQDPAGPGYEQYF.

This CDR3 is CASSVGQSLAKNIQYF. The CDR3 coding sequence is TGTGCCAGCAGTGTCGGACAGTCCTTAGCCAAAAACATTCAGTACTTC. The chain joins TRBV6-1 to TRBJ2-4; D is perhaps TRBD1 (6 bases). This CDR3 region has 16 residues. Looked up from germline, CDR1 is MNHNS and CDR2 is SASEGT. Between the trimmed V and J ends, which lost 4 bases and 0 bases, there was a span of 13 bases.

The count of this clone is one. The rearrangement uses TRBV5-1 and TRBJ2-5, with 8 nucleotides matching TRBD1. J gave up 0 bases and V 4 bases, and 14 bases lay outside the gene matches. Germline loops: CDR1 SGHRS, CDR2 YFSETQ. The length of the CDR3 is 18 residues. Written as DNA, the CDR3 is TGCGCCAGCAGCAAACAGACCGGGACAGGAACCTACCAAGAGACCCAGTACTTC. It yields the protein CASSKQTGTGTYQETQYF. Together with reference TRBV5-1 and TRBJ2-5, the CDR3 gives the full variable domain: KAGVTQTPRYLIKTRGQQVTLSCSPISGHRSVSWYQQTPGQGLQFLFEYFSETQRNKGNFPGRFSGRQFSNSRSEMNVSTLELGDSALYLCASSKQTGTGTYQETQYFGPGTRLLVL.

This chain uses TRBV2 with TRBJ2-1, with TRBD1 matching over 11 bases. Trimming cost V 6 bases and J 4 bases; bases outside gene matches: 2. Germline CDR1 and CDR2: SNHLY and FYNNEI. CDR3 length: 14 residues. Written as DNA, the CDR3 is TGTGCCAGCAGGGACAGGGGGCTTTACAATGAGCAGTTCTTC. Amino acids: CASRDRGLYNEQFF.

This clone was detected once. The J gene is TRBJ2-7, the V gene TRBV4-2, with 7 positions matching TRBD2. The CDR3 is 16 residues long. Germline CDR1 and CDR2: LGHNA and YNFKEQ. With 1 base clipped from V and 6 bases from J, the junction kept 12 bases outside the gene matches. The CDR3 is CASSQVLSRLAAEQYF. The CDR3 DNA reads TGTGCCAGCAGCCAAGTTCTGTCTCGGCTAGCGGCCGAGCAGTACTTC.

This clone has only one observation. DNA for the CDR3: TGCACCAGCCATGAAGCGGGATTTCTTTACAATGAGCAGTTCTTC. Protein sequence: CTSHEAGFLYNEQFF. J is TRBJ2-1 and V is TRBV1; the tabulated D call, TRBD2, remains unverified against the DNA. TRBV1 is shown as a pseudogene. The CDR3 is made up of 15 amino acids.

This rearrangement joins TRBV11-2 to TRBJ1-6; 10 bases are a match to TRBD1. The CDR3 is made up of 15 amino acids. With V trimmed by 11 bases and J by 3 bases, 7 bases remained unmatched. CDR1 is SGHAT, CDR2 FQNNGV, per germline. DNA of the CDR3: TGTGCCGACAGGGGGCCTGGGCGCTATAATTCACCCCTCCACTTT. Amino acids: CADRGPGRYNSPLHF. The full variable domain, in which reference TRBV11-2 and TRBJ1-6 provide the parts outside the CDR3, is EAGVAQSPRYKIIEKRQSVAFWCNPISGHATLYWYQQILGQGPKLLIQFQNNGVVDDSQLPKDRFSAERLKGVDSTLKIQPAKLEDSAVYLCADRGPGRYNSPLHFGNGTRLTVT.

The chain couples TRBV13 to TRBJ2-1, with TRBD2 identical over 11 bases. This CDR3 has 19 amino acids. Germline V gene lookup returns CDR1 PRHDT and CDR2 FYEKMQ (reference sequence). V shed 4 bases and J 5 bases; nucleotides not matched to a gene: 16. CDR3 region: CASSSLYDRGLAENNEQFF. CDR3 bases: TGTGCCAGCAGCTCTCTGTATGATAGGGGACTAGCGGAAAACAATGAGCAGTTCTTC.

CDR3 sequence: CASSRGLNKETQYF. The CDR3 nucleotides read TGTGCCAGCAGCCGAGGACTGAATAAAGAGACCCAGTACTTC. This sequence joins TRBV7-8 and TRBJ2-5; D possibly corresponds to TRBD2 (5 bases). The germline V gene has CDR1 SGHVS and CDR2 FQNEAQ. The CDR3 runs to 14 residues. The V end was cut by 5 bases, the J end by 3 bases, with 13 bases between.

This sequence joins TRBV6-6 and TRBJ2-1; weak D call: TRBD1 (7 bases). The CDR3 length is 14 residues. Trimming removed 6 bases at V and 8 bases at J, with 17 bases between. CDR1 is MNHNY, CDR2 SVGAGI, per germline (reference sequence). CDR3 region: CASRRDSWVHEQFF. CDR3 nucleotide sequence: TGTGCCAGCAGGCGGGACAGTTGGGTCCATGAGCAGTTCTTC.

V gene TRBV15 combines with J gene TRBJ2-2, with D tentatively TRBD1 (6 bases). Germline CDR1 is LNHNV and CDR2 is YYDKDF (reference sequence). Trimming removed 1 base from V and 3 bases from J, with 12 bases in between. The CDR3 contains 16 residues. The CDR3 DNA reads TGTGCCACCAGCAGAGCCAGGGGCGCGGACACCGGGGAGCTGTTTTTT. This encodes CATSRARGADTGELFF.

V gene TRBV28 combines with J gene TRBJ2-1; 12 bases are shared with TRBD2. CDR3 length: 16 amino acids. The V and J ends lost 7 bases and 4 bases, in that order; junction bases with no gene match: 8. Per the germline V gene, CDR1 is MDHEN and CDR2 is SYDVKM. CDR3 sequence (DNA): TGTGCCAGCACCGCCACGGGACTAGCGGGTTACAATGAGCAGTTCTTC. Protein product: CASTATGLAGYNEQFF. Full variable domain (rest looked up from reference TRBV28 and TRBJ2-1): DVKVTQSSRYLVKRTGEKVFLECVQDMDHENMFWYRQDPGLGLRLIYFSYDVKMKEKGDIPEGYSVSREKKERFSLILESASTNQTSMYLCASTATGLAGYNEQFFGPGTRLTVL.

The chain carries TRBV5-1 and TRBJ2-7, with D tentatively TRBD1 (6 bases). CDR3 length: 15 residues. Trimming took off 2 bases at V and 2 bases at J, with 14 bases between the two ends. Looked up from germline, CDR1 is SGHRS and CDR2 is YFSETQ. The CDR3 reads CASSLHREPTYEQYF. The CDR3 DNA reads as TGCGCCAGCAGCTTACACAGGGAGCCCACCTACGAGCAGTACTTC. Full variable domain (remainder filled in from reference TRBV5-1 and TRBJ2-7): KAGVTQTPRYLIKTRGQQVTLSCSPISGHRSVSWYQQTPGQGLQFLFEYFSETQRNKGNFPGRFSGRQFSNSRSEMNVSTLELGDSALYLCASSLHREPTYEQYFGPGTRLTVT.

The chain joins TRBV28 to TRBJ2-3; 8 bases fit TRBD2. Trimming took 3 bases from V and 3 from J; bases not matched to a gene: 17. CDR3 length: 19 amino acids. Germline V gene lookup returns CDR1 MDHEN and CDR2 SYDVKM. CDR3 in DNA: TGTGCCAGCAGTTTCGAGGTCGGGGGCAGCGGGAGTTCGACAGATACGCAGTATTTT. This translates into CASSFEVGGSGSSTDTQYF. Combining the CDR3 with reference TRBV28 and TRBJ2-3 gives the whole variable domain DVKVTQSSRYLVKRTGEKVFLECVQDMDHENMFWYRQDPGLGLRLIYFSYDVKMKEKGDIPEGYSVSREKKERFSLILESASTNQTSMYLCASSFEVGGSGSSTDTQYFGPGTRLTVL.

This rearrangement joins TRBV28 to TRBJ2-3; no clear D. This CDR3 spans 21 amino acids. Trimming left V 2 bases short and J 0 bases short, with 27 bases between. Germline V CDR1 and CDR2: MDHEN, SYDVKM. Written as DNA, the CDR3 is TGTGCCAGCAGTTTAACGTTTAAGTTTAGAGAACCTTCCCTTAGCACAGATACGCAGTATTTT. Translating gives CASSLTFKFREPSLSTDTQYF.

The CDR3 protein is CAISETGMNTEAFF. The DNA of the CDR3 is TGTGCCATCAGTGAAACAGGGATGAACACTGAAGCTTTCTTT. V and J are TRBV10-3 and TRBJ1-1; the D gene is possibly TRBD1 (6 bases). The CDR3 covers 14 residues. Deletions cut 3 bases from V and 0 bases from J, with 8 bases between. Germline V gene sequence: CDR1 ENHRY, CDR2 SYGVKD.

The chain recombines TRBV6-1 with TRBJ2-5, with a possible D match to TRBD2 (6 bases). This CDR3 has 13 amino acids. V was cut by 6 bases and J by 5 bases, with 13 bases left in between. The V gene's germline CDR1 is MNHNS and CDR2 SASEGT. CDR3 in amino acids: CASRRRRDETQYF. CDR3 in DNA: TGTGCCAGCAGGCGCCGGAGGGATGAGACCCAGTACTTC.

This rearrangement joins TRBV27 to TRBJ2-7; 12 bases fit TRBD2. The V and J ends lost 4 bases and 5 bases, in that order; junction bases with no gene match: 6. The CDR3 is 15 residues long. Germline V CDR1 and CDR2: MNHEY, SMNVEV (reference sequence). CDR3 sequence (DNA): TGTGCCAGCAGTTCTAGCGGGAGGGGAAGACACGAGCAGTACTTC. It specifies CASSSSGRGRHEQYF.

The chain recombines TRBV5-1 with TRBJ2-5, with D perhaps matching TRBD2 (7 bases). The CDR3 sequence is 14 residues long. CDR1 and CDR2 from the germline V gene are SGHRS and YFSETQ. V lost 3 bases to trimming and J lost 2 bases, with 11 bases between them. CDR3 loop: CASSSGEGQETQYF. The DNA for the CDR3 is TGCGCCAGCAGCTCAGGGGAGGGTCAAGAGACCCAGTACTTC.

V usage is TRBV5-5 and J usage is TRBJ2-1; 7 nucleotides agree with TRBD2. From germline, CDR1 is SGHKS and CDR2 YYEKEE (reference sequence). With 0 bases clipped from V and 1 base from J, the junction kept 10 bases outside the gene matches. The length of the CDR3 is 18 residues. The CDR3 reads CASSLAEAGVGSYNEQFF. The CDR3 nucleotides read TGTGCCAGCAGCTTGGCCGAGGCGGGGGTAGGGTCCTACAATGAGCAGTTCTTC.

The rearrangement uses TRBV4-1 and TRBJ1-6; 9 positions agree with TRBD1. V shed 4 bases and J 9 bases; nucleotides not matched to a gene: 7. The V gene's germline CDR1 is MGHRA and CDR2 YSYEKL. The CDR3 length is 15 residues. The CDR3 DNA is TGCGCCAGCAGCCGATCGGGACAGGGAGGTTCACCCCTCCACTTT. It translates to CASSRSGQGGSPLHF.

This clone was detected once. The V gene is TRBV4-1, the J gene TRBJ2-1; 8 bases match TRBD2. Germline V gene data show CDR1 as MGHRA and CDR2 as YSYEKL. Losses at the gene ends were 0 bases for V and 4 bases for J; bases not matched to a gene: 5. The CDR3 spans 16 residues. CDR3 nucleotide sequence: TGCGCCAGCAGCCAAGATCAGGGACTAGAGTACAATGAGCAGTTCTTC. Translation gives CASSQDQGLEYNEQFF.

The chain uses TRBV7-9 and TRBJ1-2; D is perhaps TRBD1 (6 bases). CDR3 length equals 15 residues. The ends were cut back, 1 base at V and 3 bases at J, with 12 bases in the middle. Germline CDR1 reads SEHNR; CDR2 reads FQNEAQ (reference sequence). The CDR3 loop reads CASSLDRRGDYGYTF. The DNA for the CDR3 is TGTGCCAGCAGCTTAGATCGCAGGGGAGACTATGGCTACACCTTC.

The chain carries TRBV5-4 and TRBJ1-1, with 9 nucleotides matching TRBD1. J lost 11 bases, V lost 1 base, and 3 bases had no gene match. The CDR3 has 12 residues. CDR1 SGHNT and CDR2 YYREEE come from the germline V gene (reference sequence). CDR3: CASSLYDRGAFF. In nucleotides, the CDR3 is TGTGCCAGCAGCTTGTATGACAGGGGGGCTTTCTTT. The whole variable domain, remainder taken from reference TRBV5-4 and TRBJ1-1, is ETGVTQSPTHLIKTRGQQVTLRCSSQSGHNTVSWYQQALGQGPQFIFQYYREEENGRGNFPPRFSGLQFPNYSSELNVNALELDDSALYLCASSLYDRGAFFGQGTRLTVV.

As DNA, the CDR3 is TGTGCCAGCAGCTTGCAGGGGGCGGTTTGGGAGTCGGATCAGCCCCAGCATTTT. It specifies CASSLQGAVWESDQPQHF. The chain carries TRBV5-6 and TRBJ1-5; 8 bases align to TRBD1. Germline-derived CDR1 and CDR2 are SGHDT and YYEEEE. The CDR3 has 18 amino acids. V lost 1 base to trimming and J lost 5 bases; unmatched junction nucleotides: 14.

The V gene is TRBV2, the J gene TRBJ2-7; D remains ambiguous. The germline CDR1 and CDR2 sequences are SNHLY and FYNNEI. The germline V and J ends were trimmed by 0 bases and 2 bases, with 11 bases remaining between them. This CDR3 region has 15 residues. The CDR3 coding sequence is TGTGCCAGCAGTGAAGCCGAGAAGCTGGCCTACGAGCAGTACTTC. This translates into CASSEAEKLAYEQYF.